This TCR beta chain was observed in a study of blood T cell repertoires in COVID-19. Study information: Specimens from acute and convalescent COVID-19 originated in the United States, Italy and Spain. Nucleic acid was either cDNA or gDNA, and it came from T cells, B-cell-depleted T cells, or PBMCs.

Original data processing: Amplified reference gene primers provided the basis for estimating nucleated cell counts. Sequencing was performed with immunoSEQ multiplex PCR; in TCRdb, only in-frame clones are kept and a portion is missing. The V and J calls and clone size come from that table; D and trimming were worked out from the DNA. Here the sample spans about 150,000 clones, approximately 90% being singletons. The CDR3 covers 14 residues. Germline V CDR1 and CDR2: SEHNR, FQNEAQ (reference sequence). The ends were cut back, 4 bases at V and 6 bases at J, with 12 bases in the middle. This clone was seen only once.

This sequence was found in a woman aged 60-75 years with active or convalescent COVID-19. What was sequenced was peripheral blood. The V call is TRBV7-9, the J call TRBJ2-2; maybe TRBD1 (6 bases). The CDR3 DNA sequence: TGTGCCAGCAGCTCAATACAGGGCTCCGGGGAGCTGTTTTTT. It is translated as CASSSIQGSGELFF.